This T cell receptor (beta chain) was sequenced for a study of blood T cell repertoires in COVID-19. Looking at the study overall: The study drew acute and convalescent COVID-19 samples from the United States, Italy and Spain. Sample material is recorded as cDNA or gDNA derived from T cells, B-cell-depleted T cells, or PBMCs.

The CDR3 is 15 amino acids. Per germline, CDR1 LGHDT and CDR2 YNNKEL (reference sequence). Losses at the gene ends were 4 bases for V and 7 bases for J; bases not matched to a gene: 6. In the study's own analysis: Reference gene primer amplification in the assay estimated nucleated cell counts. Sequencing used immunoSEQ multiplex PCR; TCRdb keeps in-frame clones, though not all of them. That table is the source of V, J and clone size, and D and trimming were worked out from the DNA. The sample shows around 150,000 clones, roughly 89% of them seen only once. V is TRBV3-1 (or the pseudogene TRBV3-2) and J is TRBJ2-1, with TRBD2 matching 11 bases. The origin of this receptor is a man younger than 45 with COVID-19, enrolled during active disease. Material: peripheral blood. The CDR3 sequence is CASSLRTSGSNEQFF. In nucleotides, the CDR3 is TGTGCCAGCAGCCTTCGTACTAGCGGGAGTAATGAGCAGTTCTTC.